The clone carrying this T cell receptor beta chain appeared once. Its antigen is currently unknown. These data originate in a study of tumor-infiltrating lymphocytes in primary liver carcinoma. The study, taken as a whole, reports: A fraction of only about 7-25% of top clones appeared in all five tumor regions. Tumors and blood were compared for top-250-clone fraction, and tumors had the significantly higher value (p = 0.039).

Production of TCR beta cDNA used approximately 480 ng total RNA together with a constant-region primer. Slightly modified ARM-PCR with three nested multiplex PCR rounds yielded TCR beta libraries. A C-beta reverse primer and TRBV1-TRBV30 forward primers served in each of the first two PCR rounds, at around 10 cycles apiece. TCRdb analysed the multiplex PCR reads with MiXCR anew, one entry per CDR3 protein. This sample has tens of thousands of distinct CDR3 sequences; 72% occur once, and the top ten carry approximately 19%. The tissue used was unsorted bulk material of roughly 17-34 mg. RNA and DNA were co-extracted from it with the AllPrep DNA/RNA mini kit. Patients underwent resection of primary liver carcinoma. Germline lookup yields CDR1 SQVTM and CDR2 ANQGSEA. V gave up 5 bases and J gave up 10 bases, with 20 bases separating them. This CDR3 comprises 13 residues.

What was sequenced was liver tumor tissue from sampling region 1. Subset of the sample: tumor region T1, superior pole. The V call is TRBV29-1, the J call TRBJ1-1; tentative D call: TRBD1 (5 bases). The source is a man aged 35-49 years with primary liver carcinoma and hepatitis B virus infection. The CDR3 loop reads CSVPSGSSIVAFF. In DNA, the CDR3 is TGCAGCGTTCCGTCAGGGTCGAGTATTGTAGCTTTCTTT.